Listed here are 21 T cell receptor beta chains from one sample, sequenced in a study of radiation and T cells in renal cell carcinoma. Time point denoted: blood 2 weeks post-SBRT. Sample treatment: 15 Gy SBRT to primary tumor, nephrectomy 4 weeks later. Some clones are missing from TCRdb's copy, which holds only in-frame ones; the method was immunoSEQ multiplex PCR. The table lists some 150,000 clones, roughly 90% of them singletons. The specimen comprised blood, sampled from a patient whose treatment included radiotherapy and nephrectomy. These receptors were obtained from a woman aged 45-59 years with renal cell carcinoma.

This sequence joins TRBV6-6 and TRBJ2-7, with TRBD1 matching over 10 bases. The CDR3 sequence is 14 residues long. Germline trimming cut 6 bases from V and 3 bases from J; bases unmatched to any gene: 5. The germline gives CDR1 MNHNY, CDR2 SVGAGI (reference sequence). CDR3 residues: CASSLGQGGYEQYF. Written as DNA, the CDR3 is TGTGCCAGCAGCCTCGGACAGGGGGGCTACGAGCAGTACTTC.

The chain is built from TRBV2 and TRBJ2-1; tentative D call: TRBD2 (7 bases). The CDR3 runs to 13 residues. Looked up from germline, CDR1 is SNHLY and CDR2 is FYNNEI. V was pared by 11 bases and J by 0 bases, with 11 bases between. The CDR3 protein is CASGGTSYNEQFF. CDR3 sequence (DNA): TGTGCCTCGGGGGGCACCTCCTACAATGAGCAGTTCTTC.

The chain carries TRBV15 and TRBJ1-5, with 12 bases identical to TRBD1. CDR3 length: 19 residues. Trimming removed 3 bases from V and 2 bases from J; junction bases left unmatched: 11. Germline values: CDR1 LNHNV, CDR2 YYDKDF (reference sequence). The CDR3 spells CATSRPGQGAMIGNQPQHF. In DNA form, the CDR3 reads TGTGCCACCAGCAGGCCGGGACAGGGGGCGATGATAGGCAATCAGCCCCAGCATTTT.

This chain connects TRBV7-2 to TRBJ2-3; 9 positions agree with TRBD2. Germline CDR1 reads SGHTA; CDR2 reads FQGNSA. Unmatched junction bases numbered 1, after V lost 1 base and J lost 5 bases. The CDR3 has 14 amino acids. CDR3 coding DNA: TGTGCCAGCAGCTTAGGACTAGCGGTAGATACGCAGTATTTT. This codes for CASSLGLAVDTQYF.

The chain uses TRBV6-1 and TRBJ1-5; D gene uncertain. Germline V gene lookup returns CDR1 MNHNS and CDR2 SASEGT. V lost 3 bases to trimming and J lost 9 bases, with 6 bases between them. The CDR3 runs 11 residues. The chain's CDR3 is CASSEARPQHF. The DNA of the CDR3 is TGTGCCAGCAGTGAGGCGAGGCCCCAGCATTTT.

This chain links TRBV19 with TRBJ1-4; 8 bases agree with TRBD1. The length of the CDR3 is 14 residues. V dropped 4 bases and J dropped 5; count of bases not matched to a gene: 3. The germline gives CDR1 LNHDA, CDR2 SQIVND (reference sequence). In nucleotides, the CDR3 is TGTGCCAGTAGTAAGGACAGGGTGAATGAAAAACTGTTTTTT. It is translated as CASSKDRVNEKLFF.

The rearrangement joins TRBV12-5 to TRBJ1-1; D unclear. Trimming took off 2 bases at V and 1 base at J, with 8 bases between the two ends. The CDR3 is 14 amino acids. Germline CDR1 is LGHNT and CDR2 is FRNRAP. DNA of the CDR3: TGTGCTAGTGGTTTGCTCCTGGGGAACACTGAAGCTTTCTTT. Its protein product is CASGLLLGNTEAFF.

The chain uses TRBV29-1 and TRBJ2-3, with TRBD1 identical over 12 bases. Germline V gives CDR1 SQVTM, CDR2 ANQGSEA. Germline trimming cut 7 bases from V and 4 bases from J; bases unmatched to any gene: 9. The CDR3 is 15 residues long. For the CDR3, the DNA is TGCAGCGCCGAGGGGACAGGGGGCATCTCAGATACGCAGTATTTT. Its protein is CSAEGTGGISDTQYF.

This clone was counted only a few times. The chain is built from TRBV7-8 and TRBJ1-3; D gene uncertain. CDR1 and CDR2 from the germline V gene are SGHVS and FQNEAQ. V shed 5 bases and J shed 0 bases, with 5 bases lying between them. The CDR3 runs 13 residues. The CDR3 DNA sequence: TGTGCCAGCAGCAGGGCCTCTGGAAACACCATATATTTT. Its translation is CASSRASGNTIYF.

The CDR3 bases are TGTGCCAGCAGTGTCCAGGGGATGGGGGGCACCGGGGAGCTGTTTTTT. Protein sequence: CASSVQGMGGTGELFF. V and J are TRBV6-1 and TRBJ2-2; D may correspond to TRBD1 or TRBD2 (6 bases each). This CDR3 is built from 16 residues. Deletions cut 4 bases from V and 4 bases from J, with 16 bases between. Germline V gene lookup returns CDR1 MNHNS and CDR2 SASEGT.

The J gene is TRBJ2-1, the V gene TRBV11-3; D remains ambiguous. The V gene lost 2 bases and the J gene lost 5 bases, with 7 bases spanning the gap. CDR3 length: 13 residues. Germline CDR1 and CDR2: SGHNT and YENEEA. The CDR3 region has the DNA TGTGCCAGCAGCTTAACATTTAACAATGAGCAGTTCTTC. Encoded protein: CASSLTFNNEQFF.

The chain joins TRBV19 to TRBJ1-1; TRBD1 matches at 7 bases. The CDR3 extends over 13 amino acids. Trimming cost V 8 bases and J 4 bases; bases outside gene matches: 7. Germline V CDR1 and CDR2: LNHDA, SQIVND (reference sequence). The CDR3 coding sequence is TGTGCCAGTTCGGACAGGCCGACCACTGAAGCTTTCTTT. Protein: CASSDRPTTEAFF.

In regard to this clone: Other nucleotide sequences from this sample produce the same CDR3. V is TRBV5-1 and J is TRBJ2-1; D is ambiguous. The germline CDR1 and CDR2 sequences are SGHRS and YFSETQ. This CDR3 is built from 12 residues. V lost 0 bases and J lost 9, with 7 bases in between. CDR3 sequence reads: CASSLAGVEQFF. The CDR3 DNA reads TGCGCCAGCAGCTTGGCTGGGGTTGAGCAGTTCTTC. Based on the CDR3 plus reference TRBV5-1 and TRBJ2-1, the full variable domain is KAGVTQTPRYLIKTRGQQVTLSCSPISGHRSVSWYQQTPGQGLQFLFEYFSETQRNKGNFPGRFSGRQFSNSRSEMNVSTLELGDSALYLCASSLAGVEQFFGPGTRLTVL.

As DNA, the CDR3 is TGTGCCAGTACCCACTACACCGGGGAGCTGTTTTTT. Protein: CASTHYTGELFF. The chain links TRBV19 to TRBJ2-2; unclear D gene. This CDR3 comprises 12 residues. Germline V gene lookup returns CDR1 LNHDA and CDR2 SQIVND (reference sequence). V lost 7 bases and J lost 3, with 6 bases in between.

This clone was recorded once. In DNA, the CDR3 is TGTGCCAGCAGCTTCAGGACGCCAGGGACCCAGTACTTC. Its protein is CASSFRTPGTQYF. The chain joins TRBV5-8 to TRBJ2-5; D remains unclear. V gave up 2 bases and J gave up 7 bases, with 12 bases separating them. Germline V lookup: CDR1 SGHTS, CDR2 YDEGEE. This CDR3 has 13 residues.

Notes on this clone: Other DNA variants within this sample encode the same CDR3. Here the CDR3 reads CASSLDGGRTDTQYF. The CDR3 nucleotides read TGCGCCAGCAGCTTGGACGGGGGCCGGACAGATACGCAGTATTTT. The chain couples TRBV5-1 to TRBJ2-3; D may match TRBD1 or TRBD2 (6 bases each). The germline gives CDR1 SGHRS, CDR2 YFSETQ. The CDR3 runs to 15 residues. V lost 0 bases and J 3 bases, leaving 11 bases between the germline ends.

The chain carries TRBV7-9 and TRBJ1-2; 11 bases align to TRBD1. Per the germline V gene, CDR1 is SEHNR and CDR2 is FQNEAQ (reference sequence). CDR3 length: 16 amino acids. Losses at the gene ends were 2 bases for V and 4 bases for J; bases not matched to a gene: 6. The CDR3 DNA reads as TGTGCCAGCAGCTTAAACTCCGGACAGGGGGCCTATGGCTACACCTTC. Its protein is CASSLNSGQGAYGYTF.

This clone was recorded a few times. The genes are TRBV30 and TRBJ1-2; possibly TRBD1 for D (5 bases). Between the trimmed V and J ends, which lost 1 base and 2 bases, there was a span of 8 bases. CDR1 is GTSNPN, CDR2 SVGIG, per germline (reference sequence). The CDR3 is 13 residues long. The CDR3 sequence: CAWSASGNYGYTF. In DNA form, the CDR3 reads TGTGCCTGGAGTGCCTCAGGGAACTATGGCTACACCTTC.

The rearrangement links TRBV9 to TRBJ1-5; TRBD1 matches 9 bases. Germline CDR1 SGDLS, CDR2 YYNGEE. The ends lost 5 bases at V and 2 bases at J; junction bases unmatched: 5. This CDR3 spans 15 amino acids. The CDR3 reads CASSQGQGGNQPQHF. The CDR3 DNA reads TGTGCCAGCAGTCAGGGACAGGGAGGCAATCAGCCCCAGCATTTT. The variable domain in full, with the rest retrieved from reference TRBV9 and TRBJ1-5, is DSGVTQTPKHLITATGQRVTLRCSPRSGDLSVYWYQQSLDQGLQFLIQYYNGEERAKGNILERFSAQQFPDLHSELNLSSLELGDSALYFCASSQGQGGNQPQHFGDGTRLSIL.

V gene TRBV5-5 combines with J gene TRBJ2-1; D call uncertain. Between the trimmed V and J ends, which lost 3 bases and 5 bases, there was a span of 9 bases. The V gene's germline CDR1 is SGHKS and CDR2 YYEKEE (reference sequence). The CDR3 runs 13 residues. The CDR3 DNA is TGTGCCAGCAGCTACTTTAGGGACAATGAGCAGTTCTTC. Translating gives CASSYFRDNEQFF.

The DNA of the CDR3 is TGTGCCAGCAGTGAAGTGGGACAGAAATACTATGGCTACACCTTC. It specifies CASSEVGQKYYGYTF. The chain employs TRBV6-1 and TRBJ1-2, with 7 bases aligning to TRBD1. The germline V gene has CDR1 MNHNS and CDR2 SASEGT. Germline trimming cut 1 base from V and 3 bases from J; bases unmatched to any gene: 5. CDR3 length: 15 amino acids.